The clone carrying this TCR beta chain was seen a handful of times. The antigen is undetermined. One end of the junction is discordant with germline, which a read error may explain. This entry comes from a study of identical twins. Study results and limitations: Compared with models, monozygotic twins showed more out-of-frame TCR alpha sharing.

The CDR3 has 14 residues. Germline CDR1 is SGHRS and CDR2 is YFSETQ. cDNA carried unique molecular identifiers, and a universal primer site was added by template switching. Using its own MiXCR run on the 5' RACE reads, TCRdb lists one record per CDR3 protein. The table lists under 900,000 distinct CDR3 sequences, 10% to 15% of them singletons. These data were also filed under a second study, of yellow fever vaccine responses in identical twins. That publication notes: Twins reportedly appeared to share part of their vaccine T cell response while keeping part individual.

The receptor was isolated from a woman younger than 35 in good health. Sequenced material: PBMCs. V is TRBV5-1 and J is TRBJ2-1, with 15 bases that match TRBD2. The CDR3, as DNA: TGCGCCAGCAGCTCGGGGACTAGCGGGGGGTATCCGATCTTC. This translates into CASSSGTSGGYPIF.